The 27 T cell receptor beta chains below were found in one sample sequenced in a study of tumor and adjacent non-tumor tissue in lung cancer. This sample's RNA came from whole unsorted tissue. The library came from three nested PCR rounds adapted from ARM-PCR protocols. Each CDR3 protein is one row after TCRdb ran MiXCR on the multiplex PCR reads. There are around 200,000 distinct CDR3 sequences in the sample; approximately 74% occur only once, and 25% lies in the top ten. The source material was lung tumor tissue. These TCRs come from a man aged 60 to 75 with non-small cell lung cancer.

Worth noting for this clonotype: The conserved final phenylalanine or tryptophan is absent from the CDR3, which likely points to a read error. The genes are TRBV12-3 or TRBV12-4 and TRBJ2-2, with TRBD1 matching over 8 bases. The CDR3 totals 17 residues. Unmatched junction bases numbered 13, after V lost 6 bases and J lost 4 bases. The CDR3 DNA sequence: TGTGCCAGCAGCAGGGGACAGGTGGCGAGAGTCACCGGGGAGCTGTTTTCT. As protein: CASSRGQVARVTGELFS.

Concerning this clonotype itself: The junction departs from the called germline gene at one end, perhaps through a read error. The V and J genes are TRBV6-6 and TRBJ2-6, with TRBD2 as a possible D gene (6 bases). Looked up from germline, CDR1 is MNHNY and CDR2 is SVGAGI (reference sequence). This CDR3 contains 15 residues. CDR3 sequence (DNA): TGTGCCAGCAGTTACACTAGCTCTGGGACCAACGTTCTGACTTTC. Encoded protein: CASSYTSSGTNVLTF.

Of note for this clonotype: An end of the junction differs from the germline gene, which may be a read error. The chain uses TRBV11-2 and TRBJ2-5; 8 positions agree with TRBD1. The germline gives CDR1 SGHAT, CDR2 FQNNGV. This CDR3 is built from 13 residues. The CDR3 protein is CANSLQGAGTQYF. DNA for the CDR3: TGTGCCAACAGCTTGCAGGGGGCTGGGACCCAGTACTTC.

This clonotype was observed once. The junction shows a germline mismatch at one end, possibly a read error. CDR3 in amino acids: CVSSQGHFAWNTEAFF. Written as DNA, the CDR3 is TGCGTCAGCAGCCAAGGTCATTTCGCGTGGAACACTGAAGCTTTCTTT. The genes are TRBV4-1 and TRBJ1-1; D not resolved. The germline V gene encodes CDR1 MGHRA and CDR2 YSYEKL. The CDR3 is 16 residues long.

About this clonotype: The junction differs from germline at one of its ends, possibly a read error. The chain employs TRBV20-1 and TRBJ1-6; D gene uncertain. Germline V gene lookup returns CDR1 DFQATT and CDR2 SNEGSKA (reference sequence). The CDR3 has 16 amino acids. The CDR3: CNARDPISPYNSPLHF. CDR3 coding DNA: TGCAATGCTAGAGATCCAATCAGCCCCTACAATTCACCACTCCACTTT.

Only a few counts were recorded for this clonotype. The gene calls are TRBV6-5 and TRBJ2-1, with 8 bases fitting TRBD2. CDR1 is MNHEY and CDR2 is SVGAGI in the germline V gene. J lost 7 bases, V lost 2 bases, and 10 bases had no gene match. This CDR3 spans 16 amino acids. The CDR3 bases are TGTGCCAGCAGTTACGAGTCGGGGGGGACGGGGAATGAGCAGTTCTTC. Protein product: CASSYESGGTGNEQFF.

Concerning this clonotype itself: At one of its ends the junction is not consistent with the germline gene, which may arise from a read error. The DNA for the CDR3 is TGTAGTGCTAGCAGGGGCGCGAAGATAACCAGGAACACTGAAGCTTTCTTT. Translated, it gives CSASRGAKITRNTEAFF. This chain connects TRBV20-1 to TRBJ1-1; D is perhaps TRBD1 (6 bases). CDR1 and CDR2 from the germline V gene are DFQATT and SNEGSKA (reference sequence). CDR3 size: 17 residues.

The chain uses TRBV6-6 and TRBJ1-1; 10 bases fit TRBD1. The germline gives CDR1 MNHNY, CDR2 SVGAGI (reference sequence). The CDR3 covers 13 residues. Unmatched junction bases numbered 5, after V lost 9 bases and J lost 4 bases. CDR3 residues: CASFGTGVTEAFF. CDR3 DNA sequence: TGTGCCAGTTTCGGGACAGGGGTCACTGAAGCTTTCTTT.

Comment on this clonotype: Germline is not matched at one junction end, which may reflect a read error. The chain couples TRBV4-2 to TRBJ1-1; D is perhaps TRBD1 (6 bases). The germline gives CDR1 LGHNA, CDR2 YNFKEQ. This CDR3 spans 16 amino acids. DNA of the CDR3: TGTACCAGGAGCCAGATCGGACAGCTTGAGAACACTGAAGCTTTCTTT. This codes for CTRSQIGQLENTEAFF.

A remark on this clonotype: A much larger clone differs by one base, so this may be a read error. The chain couples TRBV20-1 to TRBJ1-1; TRBD1 matches at 8 bases. Trimming at V came to 1 base and at J to 1 base, leaving 2 bases not matched to a gene. Germline V CDR1 and CDR2: DFQATT, SNEGSKA (reference sequence). The CDR3 loop spans 14 amino acids. The DNA for the CDR3 is TGCAGTGCTAGAGGGACAGGGAGGAACACTGAAGCTTTCTTT. It codes for CSARGTGRNTEAFF.

This clonotype came up a few times. Given a much more abundant clone one base away, this may be a read error. The chain carries TRBV11-3 and TRBJ2-3; 11 positions agree with TRBD2. CDR1 SGHNT and CDR2 YENEEA come from the germline V gene. Germline trimming cut 8 bases from V and 7 bases from J; bases unmatched to any gene: 8. The CDR3 consists of 14 residues. The chain's CDR3 is CASASGRSANTQYF. For the CDR3, the DNA is TGTGCCAGCGCTAGCGGGAGGTCTGCAAATACGCAGTATTTT.

This clonotype showed up just a few times. This may come from a read error, since a much larger clone is one base off. The chain links TRBV20-1 to TRBJ1-2, with D hard to call. CDR1 and CDR2 (germline): DFQATT, SNEGSKA (reference sequence). This CDR3 comprises 12 residues. This CDR3 reads CNASGRSEGYTF. The CDR3 DNA follows: TGCAATGCTAGCGGCCGGAGCGAGGGCTACACCTTC.

As to this clonotype: A much larger clone lies a single base off, so this may be a read error. The V gene is TRBV5-1, the J gene TRBJ1-3, with D unresolved. The CDR3 totals 15 residues. Germline CDR1 SGHRS, CDR2 YFSETQ. CDR3 in amino acids: CASSLGSGDGNTLYF. Here the CDR3 DNA reads TGCGCCAGCAGCTTGGGGTCGGGTGATGGAAACACCTTATATTTT.

On this clonotype: Germline and junction disagree at one end, which may indicate a read error. The rearrangement links TRBV11-3 to TRBJ1-1; TRBD1 matches 9 bases. Looked up from germline, CDR1 is SGHNT and CDR2 is YENEEA. This CDR3 has 14 amino acids. The CDR3 here is CASSSRTGDTETFF. The CDR3 nucleotides read TGTGCCAGCAGCTCACGGACAGGGGACACTGAAACTTTCTTT.

The chain uses TRBV20-1 and TRBJ1-5, with D maybe TRBD1 (5 bases). The J call may be in error: the DNA end matches TRBJ2-3 better. CDR1 is DFQATT, CDR2 SNEGSKA, per germline (reference sequence). There are 11 residues in the CDR3. CDR3 protein: CSAQGDQPQYF. The CDR3 DNA reads as TGCAGTGCTCAGGGCGATCAGCCCCAGTATTTT.

This clonotype has only one observation. The germline gene is not matched at one end of the junction; a read error may be the cause. The rearrangement links TRBV5-6 to TRBJ1-3; unclear D gene. The length of the CDR3 is 14 residues. Germline CDR1 SGHDT, CDR2 YYEEEE. The DNA of the CDR3 is TGTGTCAGCAGCTTGGATCCCTCTGGAAACACCATATATTTT. This codes for CVSSLDPSGNTIYF.

Regarding this clonotype: The germline gene is not matched at one end of the junction; a read error may be the cause. The chain has TRBV14 and TRBJ1-1; D may be TRBD1 (6 bases). Germline values: CDR1 SGHDN, CDR2 FVKESK. The CDR3 loop spans 15 amino acids. In nucleotides, the CDR3 is TGTGCCAGCAGCCCCGCAGGGGTGTCTGGCACTGATGCTCTCTTT. Its protein is CASSPAGVSGTDALF.

The chain has TRBV4-2 and TRBJ1-5, with D possibly matching TRBD1 (5 bases). Germline assignment: CDR1 LGHNA and CDR2 YNFKEQ. Trimming shortened V by 0 bases and J by 5 bases, and 17 bases separated the two germline ends. This CDR3 contains 17 residues. CDR3 nucleotide sequence: TGTGCCAGCAGCCAAGATACCGAGGCAGGGTGTCATCAGCCCCAGCATTTT. This translates into CASSQDTEAGCHQPQHF.

Worth noting for this clonotype: Being one base from a much bigger clone, this may be a read error. CDR3 sequence (DNA): TGTGCCAGCAGCCAGAGGCCGGGACTAGTGGCTCCCTCCTACGAGCAGTACTTC. Its translation is CASSQRPGLVAPSYEQYF. This rearrangement joins TRBV6-2 or TRBV6-3 to TRBJ2-7; 8 bases map to TRBD2. The CDR3 length is 18 residues. Trimming cost V 6 bases and J 0 bases; bases outside gene matches: 16. Germline V gene sequence: CDR1 MNHEY, CDR2 SVGEGT.

A note on this clonotype: One end of the junction does not line up with germline, which may come from a read error. The genes are TRBV6-1 and TRBJ2-3, with 12 bases lining up with TRBD2. Germline CDR1 MNHNS, CDR2 SASEGT. This CDR3 is built from 16 residues. The CDR3 region has the DNA TGTGCCGGCAGTGAAGTAACTAGCGGGGGGAGAAATACGCAATATTTC. As protein: CAGSEVTSGGRNTQYF.

As regards this clonotype: One junction end disagrees with the germline gene, perhaps due to a read error. This chain connects TRBV6-5 to TRBJ1-6, with D unresolved. The CDR3 has 17 amino acids. Looked up from germline, CDR1 is MNHEY and CDR2 is SVGAGI. The CDR3 protein is CASNYDILSSYNSPLHF. In DNA, the CDR3 is TGTGCCAGCAATTACGACATTCTTAGCTCCTATAATTCACCCCTCCACTTT.

In this sample, this clonotype turned up a few times. The genes are TRBV6-5 and TRBJ2-2; no clear D. Trimming removed 6 bases from V and 0 bases from J, with 14 bases in between. Looked up from germline, CDR1 is MNHEY and CDR2 is SVGAGI. The CDR3 extends over 16 amino acids. The CDR3 nucleotides read TGTGCCAGCAGAATGACCTACTTTTCGAACACCGGGGAGCTGTTTTTT. Translation gives CASRMTYFSNTGELFF.

The sample holds many counts of this clonotype. The chain employs TRBV11-2 and TRBJ1-2, with 10 bases aligning to TRBD1. The CDR3 has 15 residues. Germline V gene lookup returns CDR1 SGHAT and CDR2 FQNNGV. J gave up 4 bases and V 5 bases, and 7 bases lay outside the gene matches. The CDR3 loop is CASSRPGQGIYGYTF. CDR3 sequence (DNA): TGTGCCAGCAGCCGACCGGGACAGGGGATCTATGGCTACACCTTC.

As concerns this clonotype: One base away lies a much larger clone, so this may be a sequencing read error. The chain couples TRBV20-1 to TRBJ2-5; D is perhaps TRBD1 (6 bases). Germline CDR1 DFQATT, CDR2 SNEGSKA (reference sequence). The CDR3 has 15 residues. The CDR3 spells CSARDLLGAWETQCF. The DNA for the CDR3 is TGCAGTGCTAGAGATCTCCTGGGGGCTTGGGAGACCCAGTGCTTC.

This clonotype was counted between two and nine times. A read error is likely, as this CDR3 ends without the conserved phenylalanine or tryptophan. The chain carries TRBV28 and TRBJ2-3; D ambiguous. Trimming removed 5 bases at V and 7 bases at J, with 13 bases between. The CDR3 runs to 13 residues. Germline CDR1 MDHEN, CDR2 SYDVKM. The DNA of the CDR3 is TGTGCCAGCAGTATACCGAACACTCATACGCAGTATATT. Translating gives CASSIPNTHTQYI.

For this clonotype: One end of the junction is discordant with germline, which a read error may explain. The genes are TRBV4-1 and TRBJ2-2; D might be TRBD2 (5 bases). The germline V gene encodes CDR1 MGHRA and CDR2 YSYEKL. The CDR3 sequence is 13 residues long. As DNA, the CDR3 is TGCGCCAGCAGGCAGATACAAACCGGGGAGCCGTTTTTT. Translated: CASRQIQTGEPFF.

This clonotype has just one count. This may be a read error: a much more frequent sequence differs by one nucleotide. For the CDR3, the DNA is TGCGCCAGCAGCAGAAGAGGGGGACTACGTGATGAGACAACTAATGAAAAACAGTTTTTT. It is translated as CASSRRGGLRDETTNEKQFF. The chain joins TRBV4-3 to TRBJ1-4; possibly TRBD1 for D (6 bases). The CDR3 totals 20 residues. The germline V gene encodes CDR1 LGHNA and CDR2 YSLEER.